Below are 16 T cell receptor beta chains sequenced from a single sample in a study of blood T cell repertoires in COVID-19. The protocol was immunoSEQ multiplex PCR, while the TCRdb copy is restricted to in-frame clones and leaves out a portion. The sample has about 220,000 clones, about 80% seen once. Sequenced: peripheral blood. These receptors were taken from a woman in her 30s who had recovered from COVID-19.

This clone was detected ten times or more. Here the CDR3 DNA reads TGTGCCAGCAGCGGGACTCCACAAGCTTTCTTT. Translated, it gives CASSGTPQAFF. The rearrangement uses TRBV14 and TRBJ1-1; a possible D gene is TRBD1 (5 bases). The CDR3 has 11 amino acids. Trimming pared 5 bases from V and 9 bases from J, leaving 10 bases between. Germline V CDR1 and CDR2: SGHDN, FVKESK.

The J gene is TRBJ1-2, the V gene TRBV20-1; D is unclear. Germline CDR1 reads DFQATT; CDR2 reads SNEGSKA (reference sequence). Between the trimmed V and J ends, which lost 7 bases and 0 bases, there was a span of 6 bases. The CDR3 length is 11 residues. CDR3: CSEQSNYGYTF. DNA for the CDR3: TGCAGTGAACAGTCTAACTATGGCTACACCTTC.

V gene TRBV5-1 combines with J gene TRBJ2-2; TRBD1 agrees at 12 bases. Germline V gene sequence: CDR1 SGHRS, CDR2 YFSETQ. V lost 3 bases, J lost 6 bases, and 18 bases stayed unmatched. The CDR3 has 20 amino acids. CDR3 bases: TGCGCCAGCAGCTCCCCCCCGGGACAGGGGGCGATAGGTTCTTCCGGGGAGCTGTTTTTT. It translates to CASSSPPGQGAIGSSGELFF.

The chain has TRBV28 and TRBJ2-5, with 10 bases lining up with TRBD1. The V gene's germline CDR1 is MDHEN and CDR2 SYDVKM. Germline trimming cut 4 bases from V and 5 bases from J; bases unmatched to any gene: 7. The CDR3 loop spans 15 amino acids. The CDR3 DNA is TGTGCCAGCAGTTGGGGACAGGGGACCCGGGAGACCCAGTACTTC. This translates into CASSWGQGTRETQYF.

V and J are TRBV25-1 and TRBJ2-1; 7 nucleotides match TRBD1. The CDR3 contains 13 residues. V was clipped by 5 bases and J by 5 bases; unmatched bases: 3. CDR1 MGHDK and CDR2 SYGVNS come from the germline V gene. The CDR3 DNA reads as TGTGCCAGCAGTCGGACAGGTAACAATGAGCAGTTCTTC. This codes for CASSRTGNNEQFF.

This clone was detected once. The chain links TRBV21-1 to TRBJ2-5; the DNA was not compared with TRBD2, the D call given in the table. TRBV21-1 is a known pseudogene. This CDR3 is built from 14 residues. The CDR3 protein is CASSKALYQETQYF. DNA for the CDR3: TGTGCCAGCAGCAAAGCCCTGTACCAAGAGACCCAGTACTTC.

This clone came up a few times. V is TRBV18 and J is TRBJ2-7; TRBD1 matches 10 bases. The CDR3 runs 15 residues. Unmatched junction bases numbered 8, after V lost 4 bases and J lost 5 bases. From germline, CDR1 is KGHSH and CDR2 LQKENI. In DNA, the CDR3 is TGTGCCAGCTCACGAAGGGACAGGGGCTCGGACGAGCAGTACTTC. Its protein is CASSRRDRGSDEQYF.

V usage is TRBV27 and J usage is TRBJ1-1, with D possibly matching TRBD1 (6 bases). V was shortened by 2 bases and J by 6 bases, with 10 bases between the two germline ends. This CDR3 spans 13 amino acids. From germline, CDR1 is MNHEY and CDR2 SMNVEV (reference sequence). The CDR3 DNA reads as TGTGCCAGCAGTTTAACTAACAGGGCTGAAGCTTTCTTT. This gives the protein CASSLTNRAEAFF.

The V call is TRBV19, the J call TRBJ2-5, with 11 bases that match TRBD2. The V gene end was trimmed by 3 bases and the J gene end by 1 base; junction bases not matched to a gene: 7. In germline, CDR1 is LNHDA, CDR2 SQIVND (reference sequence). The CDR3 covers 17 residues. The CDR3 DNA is TGTGCCAGTAGTATTTTTGTGGGACTAGCGGTCCAAGAGACCCAGTACTTC. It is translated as CASSIFVGLAVQETQYF.

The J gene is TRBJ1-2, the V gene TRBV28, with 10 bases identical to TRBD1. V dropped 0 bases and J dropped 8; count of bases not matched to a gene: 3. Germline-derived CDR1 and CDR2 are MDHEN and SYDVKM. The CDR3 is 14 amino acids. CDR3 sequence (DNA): TGTGCCAGCAGTTTATGGGGGACAGGGGACGGCTACACCTTC. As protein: CASSLWGTGDGYTF.

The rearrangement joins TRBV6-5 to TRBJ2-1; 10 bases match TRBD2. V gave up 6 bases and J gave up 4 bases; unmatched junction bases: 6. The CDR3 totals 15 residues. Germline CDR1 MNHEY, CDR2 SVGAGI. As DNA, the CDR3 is TGTGCCAGCAGCAGGACTAGCGGTCCTTACAATGAGCAGTTCTTC. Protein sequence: CASSRTSGPYNEQFF.

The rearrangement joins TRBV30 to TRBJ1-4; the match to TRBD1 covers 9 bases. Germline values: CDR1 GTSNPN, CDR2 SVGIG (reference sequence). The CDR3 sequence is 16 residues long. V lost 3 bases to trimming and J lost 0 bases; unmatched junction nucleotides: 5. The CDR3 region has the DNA TGTGCCTGGAGACCGGGACAGGGAACAACTAATGAAAAACTGTTTTTT. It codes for CAWRPGQGTTNEKLFF.

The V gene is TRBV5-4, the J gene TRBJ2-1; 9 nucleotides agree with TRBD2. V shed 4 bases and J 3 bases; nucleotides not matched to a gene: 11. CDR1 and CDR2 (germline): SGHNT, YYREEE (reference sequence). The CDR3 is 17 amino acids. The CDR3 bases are TGTGCCAGCAGCCCCTATCTTAGCGGGAGTAGCTACAATGAGCAGTTCTTC. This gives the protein CASSPYLSGSSYNEQFF.

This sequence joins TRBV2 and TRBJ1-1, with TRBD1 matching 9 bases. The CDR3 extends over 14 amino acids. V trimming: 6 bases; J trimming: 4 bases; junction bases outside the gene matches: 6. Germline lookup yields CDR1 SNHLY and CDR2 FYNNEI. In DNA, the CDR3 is TGTGCCAGCAGGGCGACAGGGGGGTTCACTGAAGCTTTCTTT. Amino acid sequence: CASRATGGFTEAFF.

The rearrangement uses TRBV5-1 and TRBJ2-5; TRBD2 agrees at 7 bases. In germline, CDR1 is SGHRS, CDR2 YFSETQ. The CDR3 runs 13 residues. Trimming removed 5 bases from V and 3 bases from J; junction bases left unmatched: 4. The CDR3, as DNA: TGCGCCAGCAGGCGACTAGCAGAAGAGACCCAGTACTTC. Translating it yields CASRRLAEETQYF. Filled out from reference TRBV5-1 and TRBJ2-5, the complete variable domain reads KAGVTQTPRYLIKTRGQQVTLSCSPISGHRSVSWYQQTPGQGLQFLFEYFSETQRNKGNFPGRFSGRQFSNSRSEMNVSTLELGDSALYLCASRRLAEETQYFGPGTRLLVL.

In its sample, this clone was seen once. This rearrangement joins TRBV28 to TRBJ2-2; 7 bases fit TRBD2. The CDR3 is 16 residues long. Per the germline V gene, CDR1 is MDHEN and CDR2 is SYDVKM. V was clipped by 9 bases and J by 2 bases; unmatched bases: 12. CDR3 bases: TGTGCCAGTACGACCGGGACTACCTTTAACACCGGGGAGCTGTTTTTT. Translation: CASTTGTTFNTGELFF.